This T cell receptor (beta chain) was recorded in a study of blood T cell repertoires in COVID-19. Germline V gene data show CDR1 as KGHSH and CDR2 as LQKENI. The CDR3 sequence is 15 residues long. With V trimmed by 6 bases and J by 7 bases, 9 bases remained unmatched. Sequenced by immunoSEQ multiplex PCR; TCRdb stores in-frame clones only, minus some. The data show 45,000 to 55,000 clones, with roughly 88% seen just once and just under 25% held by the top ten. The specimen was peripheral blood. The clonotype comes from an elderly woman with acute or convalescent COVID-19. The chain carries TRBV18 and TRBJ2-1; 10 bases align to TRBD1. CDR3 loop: CASSETGGAGNEQFF. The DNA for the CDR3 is TGTGCCAGCTCCGAGACAGGGGGCGCGGGTAATGAGCAGTTCTTC.